This TCR beta chain came from a study of technical replicates of blood from a few donors. The CDR3 totals 12 residues. Germline CDR1 and CDR2: SEHNR and FQNEAQ (reference sequence). Trimming took 4 bases from V and 6 from J, leaving 7 bases between them. Here immunoSEQ multiplex PCR was the method, and the copy in TCRdb shows in-frame clones only, minus some. The sample has approximately 79,000 clones, 96% seen once; the top ten hold approximately 0.3%. The receptor was isolated from a human donor in good health. This chain connects TRBV7-9 to TRBJ1-5; D unresolved. Sequencing used T cells isolated from PBMCs. This CDR3 reads CASSSLGQPQHF. The DNA for the CDR3 is TGTGCCAGCAGCTCTCTAGGTCAGCCCCAGCATTTT.